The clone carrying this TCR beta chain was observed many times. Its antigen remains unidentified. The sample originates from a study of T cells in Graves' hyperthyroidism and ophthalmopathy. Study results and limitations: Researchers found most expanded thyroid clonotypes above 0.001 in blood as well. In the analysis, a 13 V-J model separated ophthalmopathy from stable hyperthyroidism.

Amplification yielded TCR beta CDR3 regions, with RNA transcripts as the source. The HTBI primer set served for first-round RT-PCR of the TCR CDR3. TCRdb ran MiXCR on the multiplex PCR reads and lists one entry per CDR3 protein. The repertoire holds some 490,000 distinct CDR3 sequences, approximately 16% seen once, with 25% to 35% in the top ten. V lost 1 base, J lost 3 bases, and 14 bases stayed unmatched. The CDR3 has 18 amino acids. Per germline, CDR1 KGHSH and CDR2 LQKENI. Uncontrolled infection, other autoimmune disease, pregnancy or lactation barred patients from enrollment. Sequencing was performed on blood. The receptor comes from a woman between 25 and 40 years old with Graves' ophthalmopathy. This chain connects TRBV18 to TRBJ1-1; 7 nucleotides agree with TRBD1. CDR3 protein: CASSPLRQGALTDTEAFF. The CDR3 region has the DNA TGTGCCAGCTCACCACTCCGACAGGGCGCGTTGACGGACACTGAAGCTTTCTTT.